The T cell receptor (beta chain) under discussion was sequenced for a study of control samples from healthy donors and cancer patients. This CDR3 comprises 14 residues. Per the germline V gene, CDR1 is LNHDA and CDR2 is SQIVND (reference sequence). The germline V and J ends were trimmed by 11 bases and 12 bases, with 25 bases remaining between them. Assay: immunoSEQ multiplex PCR; the TCRdb copy retains only in-frame clones and omits some. The table lists roughly 70,000 clones, 94% of them singletons. V is TRBV19 and J is TRBJ2-2; TRBD1 might be the D (6 bases). The sequenced sample consisted of blood. This receptor was obtained from a woman between 25 and 40 years old in good health. This CDR3 is CAVKLQGQLSQLFF. CDR3 nucleotide sequence: TGTGCCGTCAAATTACAGGGCCAACTTTCTCAGCTGTTTTTT. Supplemented by reference TRBV19 and TRBJ2-2, the full variable domain reads DGGITQSPKYLFRKEGQNVTLSCEQNLNHDAMYWYRQDPGQGLRLIYYSQIVNDFQKGDIAEGYSVSREKKESFPLTVTSAQKNPTAFYLCAVKLQGQLSQLFFGEGSRLTVL.